This TCR beta chain appears in the sequencing data of a study of T cell clonotyping in hematopoietic cell transplantation (dated by TCRdb to the early 2020s). Regarding the research as a whole: Pretransplant recipient samples were obtained after cytoreduction. Recruitment of patients ran from 2015 to January 2017, and follow-up continued until late 2020 or until death. A total of some 140 blood samples were gathered in the study from around 40 consecutive transplant recipients along with their related donors. Points the paper makes about the study in general: Recipient TCR diversity fell after transplant, with pathologically expanded clonotypes rising progressively from day 30 to day 180. The sample size was limited and the cells went unsorted, which meant the CD4 and CD8 repertoire contributions could not be told apart. Broader posttransplant TCR repertoire diversity was predicted by donor and pretransplant recipient Inverse Simpson Index values. Recipient repertoires showed only a small fraction of overlap with donor repertoires, and over 95% appeared de novo at the given depth.

V loses 2 bases, J loses 0 bases, and the germline ends lie 5 bases apart. The CDR3 goes from the cysteine to the phenylalanine over 14 residues. This entry keeps only the CDR3 DNA: 42 bases, framed from base 1. In the germline V gene, CDR1 corresponds to SNHLY and CDR2 to FYNNEI. Taken with the paper, the label for time point translates to: recipient sample about 28 days before transplant, after cytoreduction. Blood from recipients was drawn about 28 days before transplant and again at days 30, 100 and 180 after transplant. Nuclei Lysis Solution was used to extract genomic DNA from fresh or cryopreserved unfractionated peripheral blood mononuclear cells. The immunoSEQ assay, a bias-controlled multiplex PCR using V- and J-specific primers, was used to amplify TCR beta CDR3 regions from genomic DNA. In a second PCR step, a proprietary barcode and Illumina adapter sequences were attached to the CDR3 amplicons. An Illumina MiSeq instrument was used to sequence the CDR3 libraries. The authors' analysis ran thus. immunoSEQ Analyzer 3.0 was used for export and quality control, with R Bioconductor and Immunarch used for downstream analyses. Only productive rearrangements in the normalized downsampled data set were used to calculate repertoire metrics. In the normalized cohort, clonotypes with more than 5 templates were defined as pathologically expanded. The Inverse Simpson Index served as the measure of repertoire diversity. The non-normalized data set was used for CMV-specificity analyses so that all clonotypes could be captured. TCRdb retrieved this table from immuneACCESS and kept in-frame rearrangements only. Not all clones are present; in checked studies, unresolved V genes account for under half, and no reason is known for the remainder. V, J and clone size derive from that table, while D and trimming were established from the DNA sequence. Counted in this sample were about 29,000 clones; 65% to 80% of them appeared once. In total, the top ten clones hold 6% to 8.5% of the sample.

This clone was found a few times. What antigen it recognizes has not been identified. Per-base quality was not reported, and no clone a single base away is much larger than it. Sequences were derived from peripheral blood mononuclear cells, sampled before stem cell transplant. In this chain, TRBV2 is recombined with TRBJ1-5; the D gene remains uncertain. The TCR was taken from a woman in her 30s with chronic myeloid leukemia. Some clones in this sample may be carry-over from other donors' samples. This receptor has the CDR3 CASSELYSNQPQHF. The DNA reads TGTGCCAGCAGTGAATTGTATAGCAATCAGCCCCAGCATTTT.